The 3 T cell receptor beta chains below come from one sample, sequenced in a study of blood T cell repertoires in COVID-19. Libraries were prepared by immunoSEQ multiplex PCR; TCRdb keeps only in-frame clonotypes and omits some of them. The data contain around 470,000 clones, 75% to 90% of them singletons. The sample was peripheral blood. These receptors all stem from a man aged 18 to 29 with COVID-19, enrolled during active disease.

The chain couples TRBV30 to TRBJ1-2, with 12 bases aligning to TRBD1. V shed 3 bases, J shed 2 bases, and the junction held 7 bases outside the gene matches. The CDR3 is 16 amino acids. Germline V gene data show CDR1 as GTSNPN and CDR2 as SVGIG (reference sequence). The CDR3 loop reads CAWSPGQGAYNYGYTF. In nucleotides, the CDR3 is TGTGCCTGGAGCCCGGGACAGGGGGCGTACAACTATGGCTACACCTTC. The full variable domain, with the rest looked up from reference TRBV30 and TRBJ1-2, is SQTIHQWPATLVQPVGSPLSLECTVEGTSNPNLYWYRQAAGRGLQLLFYSVGIGQISSEVPQNLSASRPQDRQFILSSKKLLLSDSGFYLCAWSPGQGAYNYGYTFGSGTRLTVV.

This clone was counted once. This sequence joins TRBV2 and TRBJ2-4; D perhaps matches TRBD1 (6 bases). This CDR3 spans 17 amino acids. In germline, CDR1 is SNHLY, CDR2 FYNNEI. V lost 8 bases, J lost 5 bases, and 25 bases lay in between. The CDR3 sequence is CASRNYEVVTGENIQYF. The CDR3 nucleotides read TGTGCCAGCCGAAACTACGAGGTAGTGACAGGCGAAAACATTCAGTACTTC.

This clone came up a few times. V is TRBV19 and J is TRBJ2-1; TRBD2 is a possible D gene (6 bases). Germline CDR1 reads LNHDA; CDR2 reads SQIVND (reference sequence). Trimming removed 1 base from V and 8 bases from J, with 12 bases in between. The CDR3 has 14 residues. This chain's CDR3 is CASSIGRDSHEQFF. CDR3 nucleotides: TGTGCCAGTAGTATAGGGAGGGATTCCCATGAGCAGTTCTTC.